This T cell receptor (beta chain) was captured by sequencing in a study of post-analysis software for immune sequencing data. The overall study: The disease courses covered relapsing-remitting, secondary progressive and progressive-relapsing multiple sclerosis.

General observations from the study: Patients showed TRBV5-6, TRBV5-1 and TRBV20-1 among five TRBV segments more frequent than in controls. Comparison with controls showed significantly lower normalized Chao1 diversity in multiple sclerosis patients.

Looked up from germline, CDR1 is MGHRA and CDR2 is YSYEKL. The CDR3 has 16 amino acids. Trimming at V came to 5 bases and at J to 6 bases, leaving 15 bases not matched to a gene. The TCR beta cDNA libraries contained unique molecular identifiers. TCRdb re-called the PCR reads through MiXCR, storing one row per CDR3 protein. The sample lists about 200,000 distinct CDR3 sequences, roughly 30% seen once, with 3.4% in the top ten. Concerning this clonotype: Its antigen is not known.

The TCR originated in a girl aged 2-17 years with multiple sclerosis. Sequencing was done on a sample of blood. This chain links TRBV4-1 with TRBJ1-1; 7 nucleotides align to TRBD1. The CDR3 DNA reads as TGCGCCAGCAGCGAGGGGGCGCCATCGGGAGGTTCTGAAGCTTTCTTT. Translation gives CASSEGAPSGGSEAFF.